A selection of T cell receptor beta chains follows, all from one sample in a study of shared T cell receptors in the human thymus. Sequenced by immunoSEQ multiplex PCR; TCRdb stores in-frame clones only, minus some. The table lists about 500,000 clones, 75% to 85% of them singletons. This same sample was also taken into another study, of human thymus T cells.

The sample was thymocytes. The origin of the receptors is a boy under three years old with a congenital heart defect. Both conserved end residues are part of each CDR3. The order of the fields is CDR3 DNA, CDR3 protein, J gene, V gene, CDR3 length, D gene, clone size. The D gene is left open where the match is weak. Expanded clones are given a class, and other clones once, few, many or no size at all.

DNA: TGTGCCAGCGGGCGGGGGGATAGCAATCAGCCCCAGCATTTT; CDR3: CASGRGDSNQPQHF; J: TRBJ1-5; V: TRBV7-9; length: 14; D: -; size: -
DNA: TGCAGCGTTCGGGTGGGTATACACGAGCAGTACTTC; CDR3: CSVRVGIHEQYF; J: TRBJ2-7; V: TRBV29-1; length: 12; D: -; size: -
DNA: TGTGCCAGCAGCCACCGGGACAGGGGGGACTATGGCTACACCTTC; CDR3: CASSHRDRGDYGYTF; J: TRBJ1-2; V: TRBV14; length: 15; D: TRBD1; size: -
DNA: TGCGCCAGCAGCTTGGGGGGGGGCACAGATACGCAGTATTTT; CDR3: CASSLGGGTDTQYF; J: TRBJ2-3; V: TRBV5-1; length: 14; D: -; size: -
DNA: TGTGCCAGCAGCAAAGTGGCCAGAGGAGACTACGAGCAGTACTTC; CDR3: CASSKVARGDYEQYF; J: TRBJ2-7; V: TRBV21-1; length: 15; D: -; size: -
DNA: TGTGCCAGCAGCTTAGCTGGGAGGGCCTACGAGCAGTACTTC; CDR3: CASSLAGRAYEQYF; J: TRBJ2-7; V: TRBV11-2; length: 14; D: TRBD2; size: -
DNA: TGTGCCAGCAGCCCTGTTGTGGGAGGAATCCCGGGTCCCACGACAGATACGCAGTATTTT; CDR3: CASSPVVGGIPGPTTDTQYF; J: TRBJ2-3; V: TRBV5-4; length: 20; D: -; size: -
DNA: TGTGCCAGCAGCCGAGGGGGCCCCAGCGACTACGAGCAGTACTTC; CDR3: CASSRGGPSDYEQYF; J: TRBJ2-7; V: TRBV5-8; length: 15; D: TRBD1; size: -
DNA: TGTGCCAGCAGTTCCGGGAGGTGGCCTTACAATGAGCAGTTCTTC; CDR3: CASSSGRWPYNEQFF; J: TRBJ2-1; V: TRBV5-6; length: 15; D: TRBD2; size: -
DNA: TGTGCCAGCAGCATTAGCTCCCGAAGCGCCTACGAGCAGTACTTC; CDR3: CASSISSRSAYEQYF; J: TRBJ2-7; V: TRBV13; length: 15; D: -; size: -
DNA: TGTGCCAGCAGCCCTCCCGGGGGCCAAGAGACCCAGTACTTC; CDR3: CASSPPGGQETQYF; J: TRBJ2-5; V: TRBV4-2; length: 14; D: -; size: -
DNA: TGTGCCAGCAGTGGGACAGCTCTAGGAGAGCAGTACTTC; CDR3: CASSGTALGEQYF; J: TRBJ2-5; V: TRBV28; length: 13; D: TRBD1; size: -
DNA: TGTGCCAGCAGCCTCCCCTGGGGGGGGTACACTGAAGCTTTCTTT; CDR3: CASSLPWGGYTEAFF; J: TRBJ1-1; V: TRBV5-4; length: 15; D: -; size: few
DNA: TGTGCCAGCAGCTCCCCGGACAGGGGCGGGTTCACTGAAGCTTTCTTT; CDR3: CASSSPDRGGFTEAFF; J: TRBJ1-1; V: TRBV7-9; length: 16; D: TRBD1; size: -
DNA: TGCGCCAGCAGCCAAGATTCCCTAGCGGGACTTTACAATGAGCAGTTCTTC; CDR3: CASSQDSLAGLYNEQFF; J: TRBJ2-1; V: TRBV4-1; length: 17; D: TRBD2; size: once
DNA: TGCGCCAGCAGCCTAACCAAGGGGGACAGGGCGGGCGAGCAGTACTTC; CDR3: CASSLTKGDRAGEQYF; J: TRBJ2-7; V: TRBV5-1; length: 16; D: TRBD1; size: -
DNA: TGTGCCAGCAGCTTCGGGACTAGCGGTTACGAGCAGTACTTC; CDR3: CASSFGTSGYEQYF; J: TRBJ2-7; V: TRBV5-6; length: 14; D: TRBD2; size: -
DNA: TGTGCCAGCACCCGAGCGGGATCCGGGTCCTACGAGCAGTACTTC; CDR3: CASTRAGSGSYEQYF; J: TRBJ2-7; V: TRBV6-1; length: 15; D: TRBD2; size: -
DNA: TGCAGTCACAGCTCCTACAATGAGCAGTTCTTC; CDR3: CSHSSYNEQFF; J: TRBJ2-1; V: TRBV20-1; length: 11; D: -; size: -
DNA: TGTGCCAGCAGTCCGAGACCGGGACAGGGACTGAATAGCAATCAGCCCCAGCATTTT; CDR3: CASSPRPGQGLNSNQPQHF; J: TRBJ1-5; V: TRBV28; length: 19; D: TRBD1; size: -
DNA: TGTGCCAGCAGTTTTCCTGGCGGAAGCTCCTACGAGCAGTACTTC; CDR3: CASSFPGGSSYEQYF; J: TRBJ2-7; V: TRBV27; length: 15; D: -; size: few
DNA: TGTGCCACCAGCATAGCCGGGGAGCTGTTTTTT; CDR3: CATSIAGELFF; J: TRBJ2-2; V: TRBV15; length: 11; D: -; size: few
DNA: TGTGCCAGCAGCGTGCTTAGTAGGGGGAAGAGGGGCTACACCTTC; CDR3: CASSVLSRGKRGYTF; J: TRBJ1-2; V: TRBV5-4; length: 15; D: -; size: -
DNA: TGTGCCAGCAGTTTAGACACAGCAACAGCTCTCTCTGGGGCCAACGTCCTGACTTTC; CDR3: CASSLDTATALSGANVLTF; J: TRBJ2-6; V: TRBV27; length: 19; D: -; size: -
DNA: TGCGCCAGCAGCCAAGAGGGCGGGATCTCCTACGAGCAGTACTTC; CDR3: CASSQEGGISYEQYF; J: TRBJ2-7; V: TRBV4-1; length: 15; D: -; size: -
DNA: TGTGCCAGCAGTGAGGGACTAGCGGGAGAGAAGGAGCAGTTCTTC; CDR3: CASSEGLAGEKEQFF; J: TRBJ2-1; V: TRBV6-1; length: 15; D: TRBD2; size: -
DNA: TGTGCCAGCAGCTTAGATCTCAGGCTCCGCTCCTACAATGAGCAGTTCTTC; CDR3: CASSLDLRLRSYNEQFF; J: TRBJ2-1; V: TRBV11-3; length: 17; D: -; size: -
DNA: TGCGCCAGCAGCCAAGGACAGGCGGGAGGCACGCAGTATTTT; CDR3: CASSQGQAGGTQYF; J: TRBJ2-3; V: TRBV4-3; length: 14; D: TRBD2; size: -
DNA: TGCGCCAGCAGCTACAGGGTTGGACAGCCCCAGCATTTT; CDR3: CASSYRVGQPQHF; J: TRBJ1-5; V: TRBV5-1; length: 13; D: -; size: -
DNA: TGTGCCAGCAGTGACTCTACCCGCGGGGCCTACGAGCAGTACTTC; CDR3: CASSDSTRGAYEQYF; J: TRBJ2-7; V: TRBV6-4; length: 15; D: -; size: -
DNA: TGCGCCAGCAGCCAAGTGGATGACTTTACATACAATGAGCAGTTCTTC; CDR3: CASSQVDDFTYNEQFF; J: TRBJ2-1; V: TRBV4-3; length: 16; D: -; size: -
DNA: TGTGCCAGCAGTGTAACAGGGGGCGACGGCAAAAACATTCAGTACTTC; CDR3: CASSVTGGDGKNIQYF; J: TRBJ2-4; V: TRBV2; length: 16; D: TRBD1; size: -
DNA: TGTGCCAGCAGTTTATCACCGGGATCCTACGAGCAGTACTTC; CDR3: CASSLSPGSYEQYF; J: TRBJ2-7; V: TRBV28; length: 14; D: -; size: -
DNA: TGTGCCAGCAGTGGGGCCCTTCAAGAGACCCAGTACTTC; CDR3: CASSGALQETQYF; J: TRBJ2-5; V: TRBV25-1; length: 13; D: -; size: -
DNA: TGTGCCAGCAGCACCACCGGGACACCGAACTATGGCTACACCTTC; CDR3: CASSTTGTPNYGYTF; J: TRBJ1-2; V: TRBV2; length: 15; D: -; size: -
DNA: TGTGCCAGCAGCTTTAACAGCAACTATGGCTACACCTTC; CDR3: CASSFNSNYGYTF; J: TRBJ1-2; V: TRBV7-9; length: 13; D: -; size: -
DNA: TGTGCCAGCAGCCCCCCATCCCTTAGCGGATACTACGAGCAGTACTTC; CDR3: CASSPPSLSGYYEQYF; J: TRBJ2-7; V: TRBV27; length: 16; D: -; size: -
DNA: TGTGCCAGTAGTCTGGACAGGGAGGGTCAGCCCCAGCATTTT; CDR3: CASSLDREGQPQHF; J: TRBJ1-5; V: TRBV19; length: 14; D: TRBD1; size: -
DNA: TGTGCCAGCAGTTCAAACCTTGTAGCGGGGCCCCACGAGCAGTACTTC; CDR3: CASSSNLVAGPHEQYF; J: TRBJ2-7; V: TRBV25-1; length: 16; D: TRBD2; size: once
DNA: TGTGCCAGCAGCTTGCTCCAGAGGGCCGAACTATCTGGCTACACCTTC; CDR3: CASSLLQRAELSGYTF; J: TRBJ1-2; V: TRBV5-4; length: 16; D: -; size: -
DNA: TGTGCCATCAGTGAGTCCGGGGGGACCTATGGCTACACCTTC; CDR3: CAISESGGTYGYTF; J: TRBJ1-2; V: TRBV10-3; length: 14; D: -; size: -
DNA: TGTGCCATCAGCGTACCGGGACAGGGTGGGCACGAGCAGTACTTC; CDR3: CAISVPGQGGHEQYF; J: TRBJ2-7; V: TRBV10-3; length: 15; D: TRBD1; size: -
DNA: TGTGCCAGTAGTGACCCGGGACTCTCCTACAATGAGCAGTTCTTC; CDR3: CASSDPGLSYNEQFF; J: TRBJ2-1; V: TRBV19; length: 15; D: -; size: -
DNA: TGTGCCAGCAGTTTAGACGGGGGTTTAAATGAAAAACTGTTTTTT; CDR3: CASSLDGGLNEKLFF; J: TRBJ1-4; V: TRBV28; length: 15; D: -; size: -
DNA: TGTGCCAGCAGCCCCCCCGGGGGAGGGCCCTACGAGCAGTACTTC; CDR3: CASSPPGGGPYEQYF; J: TRBJ2-7; V: TRBV4-2; length: 15; D: TRBD2; size: -
DNA: TGTGCCTGGGGACAGGGGGGCTACGAGCAGTACTTC; CDR3: CAWGQGGYEQYF; J: TRBJ2-7; V: TRBV30; length: 12; D: TRBD1; size: -
DNA: TGCGCCAGCAACCAAGACAGGGGAATTCAGTACTTC; CDR3: CASNQDRGIQYF; J: TRBJ2-4; V: TRBV5-1; length: 12; D: TRBD1; size: -
DNA: TGTGCCAGCAGCGTAGGCGAGCGGGGCGACAATGAGCAGTTCTTC; CDR3: CASSVGERGDNEQFF; J: TRBJ2-1; V: TRBV9; length: 15; D: TRBD2; size: -
DNA: TGTGCTAGTGGTTTGGTATGGGGGGGACGGTACGAGCAGTACTTC; CDR3: CASGLVWGGRYEQYF; J: TRBJ2-7; V: TRBV12-5; length: 15; D: TRBD2; size: -
DNA: TGTGCAAGTAGGTGGGAGAGGCATGAGCAGTTCTTC; CDR3: CASRWERHEQFF; J: TRBJ2-1; V: TRBV12-2; length: 12; D: -; size: -
DNA: TGTGCCAGCAGTGATGCCTACTCCTACAATGAGCAGTTCTTC; CDR3: CASSDAYSYNEQFF; J: TRBJ2-1; V: TRBV25-1; length: 14; D: -; size: -
DNA: TGCGCCAGCAGGTCCACTAGGCGCTACGAGCAGTACTTC; CDR3: CASRSTRRYEQYF; J: TRBJ2-7; V: TRBV5-1; length: 13; D: -; size: -
DNA: TGTGCCAGCAGCCAAGGATACGAGTTTCTGGACGAGCAGTACTTC; CDR3: CASSQGYEFLDEQYF; J: TRBJ2-7; V: TRBV14; length: 15; D: -; size: -